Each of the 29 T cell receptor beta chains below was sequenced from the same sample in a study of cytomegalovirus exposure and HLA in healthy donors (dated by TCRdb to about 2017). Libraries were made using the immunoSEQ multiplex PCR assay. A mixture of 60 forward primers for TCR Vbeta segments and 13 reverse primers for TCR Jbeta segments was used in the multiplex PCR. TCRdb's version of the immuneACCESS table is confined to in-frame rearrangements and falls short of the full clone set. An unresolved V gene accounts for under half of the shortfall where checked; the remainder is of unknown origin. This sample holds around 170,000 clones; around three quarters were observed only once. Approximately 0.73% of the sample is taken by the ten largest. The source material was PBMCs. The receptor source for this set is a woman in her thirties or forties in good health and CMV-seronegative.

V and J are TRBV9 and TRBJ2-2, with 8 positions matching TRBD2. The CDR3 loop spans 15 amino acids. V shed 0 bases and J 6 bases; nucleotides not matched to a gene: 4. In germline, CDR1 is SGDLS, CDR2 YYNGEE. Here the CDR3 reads CASSVVAREAGELFF. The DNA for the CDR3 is TGTGCCAGCAGCGTAGTTGCGCGGGAGGCCGGGGAGCTGTTTTTT.

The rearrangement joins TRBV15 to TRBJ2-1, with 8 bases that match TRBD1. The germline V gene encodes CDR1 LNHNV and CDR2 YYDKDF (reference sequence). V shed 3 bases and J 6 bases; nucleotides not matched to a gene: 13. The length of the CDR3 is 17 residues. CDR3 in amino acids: CATSSTPRGRLANEQFF. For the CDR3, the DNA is TGTGCCACCAGCAGCACGCCCAGGGGGCGGCTGGCCAATGAGCAGTTCTTC.

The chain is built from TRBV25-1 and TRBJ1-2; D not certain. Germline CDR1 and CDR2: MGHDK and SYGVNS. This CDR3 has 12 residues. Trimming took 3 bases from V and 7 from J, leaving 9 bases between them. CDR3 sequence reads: CASSEVAGGYTF. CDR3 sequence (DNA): TGTGCCAGCAGTGAGGTAGCGGGTGGCTACACCTTC.

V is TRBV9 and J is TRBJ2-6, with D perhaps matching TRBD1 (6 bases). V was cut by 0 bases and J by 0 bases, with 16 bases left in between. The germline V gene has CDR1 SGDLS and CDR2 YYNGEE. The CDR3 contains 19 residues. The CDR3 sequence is CASSVDLGQPLSGANVLTF. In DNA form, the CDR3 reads TGTGCCAGCAGCGTAGATCTCGGACAGCCACTCTCTGGGGCCAACGTCCTGACTTTC.

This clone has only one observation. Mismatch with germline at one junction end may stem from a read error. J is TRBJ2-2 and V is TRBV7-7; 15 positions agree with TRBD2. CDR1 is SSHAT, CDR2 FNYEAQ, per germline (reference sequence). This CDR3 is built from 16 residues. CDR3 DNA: TGTGCTAGCAGCCCGGGACTAGCGGGAGGCACCGGGGAGCTGTTTTTT. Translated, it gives CASSPGLAGGTGELFF.

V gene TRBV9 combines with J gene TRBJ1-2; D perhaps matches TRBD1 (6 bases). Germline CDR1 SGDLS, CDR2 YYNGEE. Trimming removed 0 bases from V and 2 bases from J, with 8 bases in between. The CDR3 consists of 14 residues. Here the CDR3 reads CASSVDRVNYGYTF. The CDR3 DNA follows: TGTGCCAGCAGCGTAGACAGGGTAAACTATGGCTACACCTTC.

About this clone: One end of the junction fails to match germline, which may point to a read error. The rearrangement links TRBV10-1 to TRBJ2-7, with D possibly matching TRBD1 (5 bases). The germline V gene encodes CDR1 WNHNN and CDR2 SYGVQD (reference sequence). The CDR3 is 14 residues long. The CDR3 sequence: CASSEFPTAYEQYF. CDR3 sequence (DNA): TGCGCCAGCAGCGAGTTTCCGACAGCCTACGAGCAGTACTTC.

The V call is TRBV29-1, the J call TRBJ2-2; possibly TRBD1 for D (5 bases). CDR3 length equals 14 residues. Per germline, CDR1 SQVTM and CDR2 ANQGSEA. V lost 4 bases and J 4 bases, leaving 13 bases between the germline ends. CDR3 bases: TGCAGCGTTGGGGTACAGGTCGGCACCGGGGAGCTGTTTTTT. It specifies CSVGVQVGTGELFF.

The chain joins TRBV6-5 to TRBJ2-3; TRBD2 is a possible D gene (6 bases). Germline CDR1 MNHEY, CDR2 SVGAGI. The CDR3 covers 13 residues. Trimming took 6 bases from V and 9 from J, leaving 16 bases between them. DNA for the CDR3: TGTGCCAGCAGGCGGGAACCTCGCGAGACGCAGTATTTT. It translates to CASRREPRETQYF.

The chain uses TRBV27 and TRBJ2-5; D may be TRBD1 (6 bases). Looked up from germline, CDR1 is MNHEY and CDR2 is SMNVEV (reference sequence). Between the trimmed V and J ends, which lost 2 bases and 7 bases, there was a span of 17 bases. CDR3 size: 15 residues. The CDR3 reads CASSLSPSPQGTQYF. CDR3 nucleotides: TGTGCCAGCAGTTTAAGTCCGAGCCCACAGGGGACCCAGTACTTC.

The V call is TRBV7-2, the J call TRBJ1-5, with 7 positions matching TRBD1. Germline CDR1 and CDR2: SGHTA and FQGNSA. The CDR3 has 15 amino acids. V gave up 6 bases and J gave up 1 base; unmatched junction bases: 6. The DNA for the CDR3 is TGTGCCAGCAGGTTCGACAGGGCGAGCAATCAGCCCCAGCATTTT. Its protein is CASRFDRASNQPQHF.

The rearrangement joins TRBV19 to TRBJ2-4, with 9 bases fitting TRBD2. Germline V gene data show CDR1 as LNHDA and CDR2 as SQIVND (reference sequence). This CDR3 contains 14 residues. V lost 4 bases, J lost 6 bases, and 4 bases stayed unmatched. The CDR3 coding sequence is TGTGCCAGTAGTAGGGCGGGGGGGCTAAACATTCAGTACTTC. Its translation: CASSRAGGLNIQYF.

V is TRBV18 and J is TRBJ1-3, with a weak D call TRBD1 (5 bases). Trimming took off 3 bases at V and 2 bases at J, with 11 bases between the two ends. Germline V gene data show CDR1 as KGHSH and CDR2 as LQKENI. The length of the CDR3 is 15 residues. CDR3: CASSPQGVPGNTIYF. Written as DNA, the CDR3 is TGTGCCAGCTCACCCCAAGGGGTTCCTGGAAACACCATATATTTT.

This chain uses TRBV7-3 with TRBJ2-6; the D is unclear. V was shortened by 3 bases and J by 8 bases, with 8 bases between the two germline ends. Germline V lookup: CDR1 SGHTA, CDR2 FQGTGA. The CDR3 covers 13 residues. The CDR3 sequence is CASSFERTNVLTF. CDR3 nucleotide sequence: TGTGCCAGCAGCTTTGAGAGGACCAACGTCCTGACTTTC.

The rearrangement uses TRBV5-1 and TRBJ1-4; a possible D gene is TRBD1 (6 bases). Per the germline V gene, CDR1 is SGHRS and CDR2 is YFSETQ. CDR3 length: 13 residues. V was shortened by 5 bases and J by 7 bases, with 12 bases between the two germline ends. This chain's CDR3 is CASSPGQREKLFF. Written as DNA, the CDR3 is TGCGCCAGCAGTCCGGGACAACGTGAAAAACTGTTTTTT.

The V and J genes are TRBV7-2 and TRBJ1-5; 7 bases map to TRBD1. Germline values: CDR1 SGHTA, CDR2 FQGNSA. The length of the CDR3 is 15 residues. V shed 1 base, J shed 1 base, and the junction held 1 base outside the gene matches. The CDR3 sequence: CASSLDRGSNQPQHF. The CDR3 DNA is TGTGCCAGCAGCTTAGACAGGGGAAGCAATCAGCCCCAGCATTTT.

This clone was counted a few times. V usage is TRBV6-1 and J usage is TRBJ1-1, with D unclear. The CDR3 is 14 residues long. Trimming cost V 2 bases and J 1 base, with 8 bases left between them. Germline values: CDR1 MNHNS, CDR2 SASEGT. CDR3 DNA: TGTGCCAGCAGTGAAATCGACTCGAACACTGAAGCTTTCTTT. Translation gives CASSEIDSNTEAFF.

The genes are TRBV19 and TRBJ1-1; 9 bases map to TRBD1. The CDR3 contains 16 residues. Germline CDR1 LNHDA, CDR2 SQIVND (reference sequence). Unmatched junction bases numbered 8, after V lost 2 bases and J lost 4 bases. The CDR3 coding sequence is TGTGCCAGTAGTATACTCGCCGGACAGGGGACCACTGAAGCTTTCTTT. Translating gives CASSILAGQGTTEAFF. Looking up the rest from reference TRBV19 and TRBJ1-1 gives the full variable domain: DGGITQSPKYLFRKEGQNVTLSCEQNLNHDAMYWYRQDPGQGLRLIYYSQIVNDFQKGDIAEGYSVSREKKESFPLTVTSAQKNPTAFYLCASSILAGQGTTEAFFGQGTRLTVV.

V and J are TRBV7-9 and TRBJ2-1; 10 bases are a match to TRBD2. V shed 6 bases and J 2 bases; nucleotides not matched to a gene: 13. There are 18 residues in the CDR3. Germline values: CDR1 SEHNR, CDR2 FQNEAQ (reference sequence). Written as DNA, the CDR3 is TGTGCCAGCAGTCCCTCCGCTAGCGGGAGCATGGCCTACAATGAGCAGTTCTTC. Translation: CASSPSASGSMAYNEQFF.

As DNA, the CDR3 is TGTGCCAGCAGCCCCGGGTACGAGCAGTACTTC. Protein product: CASSPGYEQYF. The chain combines TRBV5-5 with TRBJ2-7; D ambiguous. Trimming removed 4 bases at V and 4 bases at J, with 6 bases between. CDR3 size: 11 residues. The germline V gene encodes CDR1 SGHKS and CDR2 YYEKEE (reference sequence). Full variable domain (missing parts from reference TRBV5-5 and TRBJ2-7): DAGVTQSPTHLIKTRGQQVTLRCSPISGHKSVSWYQQVLGQGPQFIFQYYEKEERGRGNFPDRFSARQFPNYSSELNVNALLLGDSALYLCASSPGYEQYFGPGTRLTVT.

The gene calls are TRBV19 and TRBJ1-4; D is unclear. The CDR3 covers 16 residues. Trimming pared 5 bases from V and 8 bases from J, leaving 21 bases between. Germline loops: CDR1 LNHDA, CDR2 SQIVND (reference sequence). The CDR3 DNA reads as TGTGCCAGTAGTCCGCCCCAAGGACTTCCGGCCGAAAAACTGTTTTTT. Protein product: CASSPPQGLPAEKLFF.

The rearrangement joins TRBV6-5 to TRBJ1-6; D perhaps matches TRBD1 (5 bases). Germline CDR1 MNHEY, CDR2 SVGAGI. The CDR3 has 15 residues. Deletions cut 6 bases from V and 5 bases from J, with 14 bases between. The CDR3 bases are TGTGCCAGCAGCCGTCAGGGCGGGGATAATTCACCCCTCCACTTT. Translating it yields CASSRQGGDNSPLHF.

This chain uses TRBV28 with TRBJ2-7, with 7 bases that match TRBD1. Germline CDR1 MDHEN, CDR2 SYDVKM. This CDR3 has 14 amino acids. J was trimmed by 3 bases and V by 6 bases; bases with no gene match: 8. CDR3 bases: TGTGCCAGCAGCATAGGACAGGCTTTCTACGAGCAGTACTTC. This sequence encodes CASSIGQAFYEQYF.

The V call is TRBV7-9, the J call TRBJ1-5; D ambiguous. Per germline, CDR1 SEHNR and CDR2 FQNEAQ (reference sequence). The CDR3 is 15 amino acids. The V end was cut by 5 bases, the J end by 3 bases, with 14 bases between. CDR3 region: CASSKGGLNNQPQHF. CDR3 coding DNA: TGTGCCAGCAGCAAAGGCGGACTAAACAATCAGCCCCAGCATTTT.

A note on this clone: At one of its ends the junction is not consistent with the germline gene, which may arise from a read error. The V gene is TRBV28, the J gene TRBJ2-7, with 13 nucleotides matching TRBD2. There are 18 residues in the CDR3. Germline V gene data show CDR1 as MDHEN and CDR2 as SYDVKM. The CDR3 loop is CASSSAHRTSGRLYEPYF. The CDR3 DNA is TGTGCCAGCAGTTCCGCCCATCGGACTAGCGGGAGACTGTACGAGCCGTACTTC.

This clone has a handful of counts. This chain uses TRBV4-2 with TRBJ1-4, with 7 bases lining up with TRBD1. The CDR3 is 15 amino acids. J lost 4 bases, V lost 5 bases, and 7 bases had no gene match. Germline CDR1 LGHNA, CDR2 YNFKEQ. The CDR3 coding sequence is TGTGCCAGCAGCGCATCGGGACAGCTTAATGAAAAACTGTTTTTT. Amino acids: CASSASGQLNEKLFF.

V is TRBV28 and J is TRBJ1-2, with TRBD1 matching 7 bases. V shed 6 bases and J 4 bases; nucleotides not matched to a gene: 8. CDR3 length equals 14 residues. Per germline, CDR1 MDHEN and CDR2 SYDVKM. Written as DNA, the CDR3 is TGTGCCAGCAGCCCAGGACAGGAGGTCTATGGCTACACCTTC. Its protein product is CASSPGQEVYGYTF.

DNA of the CDR3: TGTGCCAGCTCACCACTTGGGACAATTTACAATGAGCAGTTCTTC. Protein sequence: CASSPLGTIYNEQFF. The V gene is TRBV18, the J gene TRBJ2-1; a weak D match, TRBD1 (6 bases). The CDR3 is 15 residues long. Looked up from germline, CDR1 is KGHSH and CDR2 is LQKENI. Trimming cost V 1 base and J 4 bases, with 11 bases left between them. Full variable domain (rest looked up from reference TRBV18 and TRBJ2-1): NAGVMQNPRHLVRRRGQEARLRCSPMKGHSHVYWYRQLPEEGLKFMVYLQKENIIDESGMPKERFSAEFPKEGPSILRIQQVVRGDSAAYFCASSPLGTIYNEQFFGPGTRLTVL.

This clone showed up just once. CDR3: CASSYPTGPGPPNNEQFF. CDR3 DNA: TGTGCCAGCAGTTATCCCACAGGGCCCGGGCCCCCCAACAATGAGCAGTTCTTC. The V call is TRBV6-7, the J call TRBJ2-1, with a tentative D call TRBD1 (6 bases). TRBV6-7 is known as an ORF, though its function is uncertain. Trimming stripped 3 bases from V and 5 bases from J, with 23 bases between. The CDR3 loop spans 18 amino acids.